These T cell receptor beta chains were read from a single sample in a study of early T cells in non-severe SARS-CoV-2 infection. TCRdb itself ran the 5' RACE reads through MiXCR, one entry per CDR3 protein. There are fewer than 75,000 distinct CDR3 sequences in the sample; 20% occur only once, and about 15% lies in the top ten. Sample: whole blood, taken at baseline. These TCRs come from an adult who was a healthcare worker with PCR-confirmed SARS-CoV-2 infection or an uninfected control (not recorded which). The CDR3 runs from the conserved cysteine through the conserved F or W. The order of the fields is V gene, D gene, CDR3 protein. D genes are given only for firm matches.

TRBV29-1,-,CSAEGGSGNTIYF
TRBV7-9,-,CASSSLQETSSGNTIYF
TRBV20-1,TRBD1,CSASGTVYGYTF
TRBV20-1,TRBD1,CSARTGTAEQFF
TRBV7-2,-,CASSLKWTDTQYF
TRBV5-4,TRBD1,CASSRRAGGNTEAFF
TRBV30,-,CAWSTRGAGANVLTF
TRBV30,-,CAWSETASTGELFF
TRBV12-3/TRBV12-4,-,CASSSFVGALDGYTF
TRBV3-1,-,CASSLPNKGTEAFF
TRBV12-3/TRBV12-4,TRBD1,CASSLGQGGDEKLFF
TRBV20-1,-,CSASDSRVGPSRQFF
TRBV6-5,TRBD1,CASRDGTALNEQFF
TRBV12-3/TRBV12-4,-,CASSLEGLQPQHF
TRBV3-1,TRBD1,CASSPPGQEETQYF
TRBV11-3,TRBD2,CASSSGGLALNEQFF
TRBV11-3,TRBD2,CASSLDGRKQFF
TRBV30,-,CAWTGPYEQYF
TRBV14,-,CASSPLNTDTQYF
TRBV12-3/TRBV12-4,-,CASSLGTNSPLHF
TRBV7-6,-,CASSWLGTKSGELFF
TRBV19,-,CASSGQFYNEQFF
TRBV10-3,-,CAISESSVRRTSVGEQFF
TRBV29-1,-,CSVVWGSSTDTQYF
TRBV20-1,TRBD1,CSATLVTGTETQYF
TRBV29-1,-,CSVETSGNTIYF
TRBV12-3/TRBV12-4,TRBD2,CASSISGGETQYF
TRBV11-3,-,CASSLGGDTTGELFF
TRBV19,-,CASSMTPDYGYTF
TRBV5-1,TRBD2,CASSLESGGNWGTQYF